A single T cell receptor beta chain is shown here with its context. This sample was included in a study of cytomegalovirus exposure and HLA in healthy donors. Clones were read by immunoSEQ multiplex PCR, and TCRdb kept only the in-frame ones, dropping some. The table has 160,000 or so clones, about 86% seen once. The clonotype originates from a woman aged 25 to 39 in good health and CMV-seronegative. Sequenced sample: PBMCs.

The CDR3 coding sequence is TGCGCCAGCAGCTTGGTCCAGGGGCTGGATGCTTTCTTT. Amino acid sequence: CASSLVQGLDAFF. The chain carries TRBV5-1 and TRBJ1-1, with TRBD1 as a possible D gene (6 bases). The germline V gene encodes CDR1 SGHRS and CDR2 YFSETQ. With 0 bases removed from V and 11 bases from J, the gap between germline ends came to 14 bases. The CDR3 totals 13 residues.